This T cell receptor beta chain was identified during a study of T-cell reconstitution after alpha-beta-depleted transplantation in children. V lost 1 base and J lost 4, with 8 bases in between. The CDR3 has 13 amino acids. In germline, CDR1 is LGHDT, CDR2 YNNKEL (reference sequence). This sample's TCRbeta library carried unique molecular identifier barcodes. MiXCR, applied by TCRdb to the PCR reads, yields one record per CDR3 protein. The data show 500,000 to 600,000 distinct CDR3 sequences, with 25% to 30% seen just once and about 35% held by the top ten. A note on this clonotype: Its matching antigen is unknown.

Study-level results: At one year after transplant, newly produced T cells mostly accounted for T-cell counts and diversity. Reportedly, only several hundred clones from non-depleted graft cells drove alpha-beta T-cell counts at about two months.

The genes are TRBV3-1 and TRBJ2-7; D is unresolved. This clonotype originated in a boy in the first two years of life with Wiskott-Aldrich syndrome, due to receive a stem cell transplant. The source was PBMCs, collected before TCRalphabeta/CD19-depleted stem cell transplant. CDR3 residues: CASSQGYGYEQYF. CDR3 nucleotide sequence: TGTGCCAGCAGCCAAGGTTACGGATACGAGCAGTACTTC.